This T cell receptor (beta chain) was recovered during a study of blood T cell repertoires in COVID-19. Turning to the study itself: Both acute and convalescent COVID-19 samples were obtained from the United States, Italy and Spain. The analysed material was cDNA or gDNA that came from T cells, B-cell-depleted T cells, or PBMCs.

The length of the CDR3 is 12 residues. Trimming removed 5 bases from V and 8 bases from J, with 9 bases in between. CDR1 LGHDT and CDR2 YNNKEL come from the germline V gene (reference sequence). The authors' processing: Estimates of nucleated cell counts were drawn from the amplification of reference gene primers. Here immunoSEQ multiplex PCR was the method, and the copy in TCRdb shows in-frame clones only, minus some. V, J and clone size are those of that table, while D and trimming were read from the DNA. The profile shows fewer than 300,000 clones, around 83% of them singletons. In its sample, this clone was seen once.

This chain links TRBV3-1 (or the pseudogene TRBV3-2) with TRBJ1-4, with D uncertain. Sequences were obtained from peripheral blood. This receptor was obtained from a man of 80 years or more with acute or convalescent COVID-19. This CDR3 is CASSYPGEKLFF. The DNA for the CDR3 is TGTGCCAGCAGCTACCCGGGGGAAAAACTGTTTTTT.